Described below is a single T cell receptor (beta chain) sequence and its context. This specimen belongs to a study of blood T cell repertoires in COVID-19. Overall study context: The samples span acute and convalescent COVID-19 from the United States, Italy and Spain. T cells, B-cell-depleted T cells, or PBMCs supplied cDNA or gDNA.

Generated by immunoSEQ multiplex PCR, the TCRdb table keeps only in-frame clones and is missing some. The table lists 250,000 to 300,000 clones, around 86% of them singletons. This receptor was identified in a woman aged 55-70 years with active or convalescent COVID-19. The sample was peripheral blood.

CDR3 in DNA: TGTGCCAGCAGTTTATCGGGGGGAGGGTTGTATGGCTACACCTTC. Encoded protein: CASSLSGGGLYGYTF. This rearrangement joins TRBV27 to TRBJ1-2; a weak D match, TRBD1 (5 bases). Germline-derived CDR1 and CDR2 are MNHEY and SMNVEV (reference sequence). V shed 0 bases and J shed 5 bases, with 13 bases lying between them. The CDR3 runs to 15 residues.